The rows below give T cell receptor beta chains drawn from one sample of a study of siplizumab effects on memory and regulatory T cells. Repertoires were generated with immunoSEQ multiplex PCR, while TCRdb's copy carries only in-frame clones and drops some. The table includes approximately 84,000 clones, approximately 95% detected once. The source material was CD8+ T cells sorted from blood. These receptors came from a human donor in good health. Both conserved end residues are part of each CDR3. D genes are given only for firm matches. Clone size is shown for a subset of rows, as once, few, many or a class of expanded clone.

V: TRBV19; length: 13; J: TRBJ1-1; size: few; D: .; DNA: TGTGCCAGTAGTACGGGTGAGAACACTGAAGCTTTCTTT; CDR3: CASSTGENTEAFF
V: TRBV29-1; length: 14; J: TRBJ2-1; size: .; D: .; DNA: TGCAGCGTTTCCGGCCAGACGGCCTACAATGAGCAGTTCTTC; CDR3: CSVSGQTAYNEQFF
V: TRBV7-9; length: 15; J: TRBJ2-1; size: .; D: TRBD2; DNA: TGTGCCAGCAGCTTAGCGGGAGGGCCGTCCGATGAGCAGTTCTTC; CDR3: CASSLAGGPSDEQFF
V: TRBV5-8; length: 11; J: TRBJ2-7; size: .; D: .; DNA: TGTGCCAGCACCCACCCCTACGAGCAGTACTTC; CDR3: CASTHPYEQYF
V: TRBV21-1; length: 15; J: TRBJ1-2; size: once; D: .; DNA: TGTGCCAGCAGCAAGAGACAGGGGGCCTTCTATGGCTACACCTTC; CDR3: CASSKRQGAFYGYTF
V: TRBV27; length: 16; J: TRBJ1-1; size: .; D: TRBD1; DNA: TGTGCCAGCAGTTTAGGGGCAGGGGGTACGGGCACTGAAGCTTTCTTT; CDR3: CASSLGAGGTGTEAFF
V: TRBV4-1; length: 16; J: TRBJ2-7; size: .; D: .; DNA: TGCGCCAGCAGCTACAGTACACAGGGATCCACCTACGAGCAGTACTTC; CDR3: CASSYSTQGSTYEQYF
V: TRBV2; length: 12; J: TRBJ1-2; size: .; D: TRBD1; DNA: TGTGCCACCCGGACAGGGAACTATGGCTACACCTTC; CDR3: CATRTGNYGYTF
V: TRBV18; length: 16; J: TRBJ2-1; size: once; D: TRBD2; DNA: TGTGCCAGCTCCCCCGCTATAGGGAGGGCCATAGATGAGCAGTTCTTC; CDR3: CASSPAIGRAIDEQFF
V: TRBV5-6; length: 14; J: TRBJ2-7; size: .; D: .; DNA: TGTGCCAGCAGCCTCATAAGTTCACGCTACGAGCAGTACTTC; CDR3: CASSLISSRYEQYF
V: TRBV11-3; length: 13; J: TRBJ2-1; size: .; D: .; DNA: TGTGCCAGCAGCTTAGCATCCGGTAATGAGCAGTTCTTC; CDR3: CASSLASGNEQFF
V: TRBV30; length: 16; J: TRBJ2-1; size: .; D: .; DNA: TGTGCCTGGAGCTCTCCCCTCGAGGGAGTTAACAATGAGCAGTTCTTC; CDR3: CAWSSPLEGVNNEQFF
V: TRBV7-2; length: 15; J: TRBJ1-5; size: .; D: .; DNA: TGTGCCAGCAGCTTAATCTTAGGGAGCAATCAGCCCCAGCATTTT; CDR3: CASSLILGSNQPQHF
V: TRBV19; length: 13; J: TRBJ1-2; size: .; D: .; DNA: TGTGCCAGTAGTGCGGGGACACCATATGGCTACACCTTC; CDR3: CASSAGTPYGYTF
V: TRBV6-1; length: 20; J: TRBJ2-5; size: .; D: TRBD2; DNA: TGTGCCAGCAGTGAACTTCTTCTGTGGACTAGCGGGAGAGAGGGGGAGACCCAGTACTTC; CDR3: CASSELLLWTSGREGETQYF
V: TRBV9; length: 13; J: TRBJ1-5; size: .; D: .; DNA: TGTGCCAGCAGCGGTGGTAGCAATCAGCCCCAGCATTTT; CDR3: CASSGGSNQPQHF
V: TRBV25-1; length: 14; J: TRBJ2-7; size: .; D: .; DNA: TGTGCCAGCAGTGGCCGGGACGCCTTCTACGAGCAGTACTTC; CDR3: CASSGRDAFYEQYF
V: TRBV6-1; length: 13; J: TRBJ1-1; size: .; D: TRBD1; DNA: TGTGCCAGCATGATACAGGGGGGGACTGAAGCTTTCTTT; CDR3: CASMIQGGTEAFF
V: TRBV7-9; length: 13; J: TRBJ1-1; size: once; D: .; DNA: TGTGCCAGCAGCATTGATAAGAACACTGAAGCTTTCTTT; CDR3: CASSIDKNTEAFF
V: TRBV5-1; length: 16; J: TRBJ2-1; size: .; D: .; DNA: TGCGCCAGCAGCTTGGTCAGATTTGGGGGAAACAATGAGCAGTTCTTC; CDR3: CASSLVRFGGNNEQFF
V: TRBV4-1; length: 12; J: TRBJ2-1; size: .; D: .; DNA: TGCGCCAGCAGCCAAGTATTCAATGAGCAGTTCTTC; CDR3: CASSQVFNEQFF
V: TRBV7-8; length: 18; J: TRBJ2-3; size: .; D: TRBD2; DNA: TGTGCCAGCAGCTTAGTTCGTGGGAGGGGAACGAGCACAGATACGCAGTATTTT; CDR3: CASSLVRGRGTSTDTQYF
V: TRBV28; length: 14; J: TRBJ2-7; size: .; D: .; DNA: TGTGCCAGCACCTCTGTCGGGGGGCTCTACGAGCAGTACTTC; CDR3: CASTSVGGLYEQYF
V: TRBV28; length: 15; J: TRBJ1-1; size: .; D: .; DNA: TGTGCCAGCAGTCCGCGACAGGAGCTGAACACTGAAGCTTTCTTT; CDR3: CASSPRQELNTEAFF
V: TRBV6-4; length: 19; J: TRBJ2-7; size: .; D: TRBD2; DNA: TGTGCCAGCAGTGACTTACCGGGACTAGCGGGAGTTTTTCCCTACGAGCAGTACTTC; CDR3: CASSDLPGLAGVFPYEQYF
V: TRBV19; length: 12; J: TRBJ2-7; size: .; D: .; DNA: TGTGCCAGTAGTATGGGACGCTACGAGCAGTACTTC; CDR3: CASSMGRYEQYF
V: TRBV27; length: 14; J: TRBJ1-5; size: .; D: TRBD1; DNA: TGTGCCAGCAGTTTATTGACAGGGGATCAGCCCCAGCATTTT; CDR3: CASSLLTGDQPQHF
V: TRBV7-9; length: 12; J: TRBJ2-7; size: .; D: .; DNA: TGTGCCAGCAGCTCGAATCCTTACGAGCAGTACTTC; CDR3: CASSSNPYEQYF
V: TRBV27; length: 15; J: TRBJ2-1; size: .; D: TRBD2; DNA: TGTGCCAGCAGTTTATGGCTAGCGGGGATCAATGAGCAGTTCTTC; CDR3: CASSLWLAGINEQFF
V: TRBV7-7; length: 15; J: TRBJ2-5; size: .; D: .; DNA: TGTGCTAGCAGCTTGGTGGACAGCCCGAAAGAGACCCAGTACTTC; CDR3: CASSLVDSPKETQYF
V: TRBV7-9; length: 16; J: TRBJ2-7; size: .; D: TRBD1; DNA: TGTGCCAGCAGCCCCTCAACCGGGACAGGTACCTACGAGCAGTACTTC; CDR3: CASSPSTGTGTYEQYF
V: TRBV7-6; length: 13; J: TRBJ1-1; size: .; D: .; DNA: TGTGCCAGCAGCGGACGGATGAACACTGAAGCTTTCTTT; CDR3: CASSGRMNTEAFF
V: TRBV13; length: 18; J: TRBJ2-7; size: .; D: TRBD2; DNA: TGTGCCAGCAGCTTAGGTCTAGCGGGAATGAGTGCGTCCTACGAGCAGTACTTC; CDR3: CASSLGLAGMSASYEQYF
V: TRBV10-3; length: 13; J: TRBJ1-1; size: .; D: TRBD1; DNA: TGTGCCATCATCGGACAGGGTGGAACTGAAGCTTTCTTT; CDR3: CAIIGQGGTEAFF
V: TRBV19; length: 12; J: TRBJ1-5; size: .; D: .; DNA: TGTACTCCCCCGCTGGGCAATCAGCCCCAGCATTTT; CDR3: CTPPLGNQPQHF
V: TRBV7-9; length: 15; J: TRBJ1-2; size: .; D: .; DNA: TGTGCCAGCAGCGAAGCAAACGGGGAGGCCTATGGCTACACCTTC; CDR3: CASSEANGEAYGYTF
V: TRBV27; length: 15; J: TRBJ2-7; size: .; D: .; DNA: TGTGCCAGCAGTTTATCGAGTGGCAGCCCCTACGAGCAGTACTTC; CDR3: CASSLSSGSPYEQYF
V: TRBV6-5; length: 15; J: TRBJ1-4; size: .; D: .; DNA: TGTGCCAGCAGTTGGGGGGTAGAAACTAATGAAAAACTGTTTTTT; CDR3: CASSWGVETNEKLFF
V: TRBV5-4; length: 15; J: TRBJ2-2; size: .; D: TRBD1; DNA: TGTGCCAGCAGCCCCGGGACAGGGTTCTCCGGGGAGCTGTTTTTT; CDR3: CASSPGTGFSGELFF
V: TRBV25-1; length: 11; J: TRBJ1-1; size: .; D: .; DNA: TGTGCCAGCAGTGAGGAGAGGGGAGCTTTCTTT; CDR3: CASSEERGAFF
V: TRBV2; length: 15; J: TRBJ2-2; size: .; D: TRBD2; DNA: TGTGCCAGCAGGGGACTAGCGGCGAACACCGGGGAGCTGTTTTTT; CDR3: CASRGLAANTGELFF
V: TRBV9; length: 14; J: TRBJ2-7; size: .; D: .; DNA: TGTGCCAGCAGCGTCCTCCCTTCCTCCTACGAGCAGTACTTC; CDR3: CASSVLPSSYEQYF
V: TRBV2; length: 14; J: TRBJ2-7; size: .; D: .; DNA: TGTGCCAGCAGTGAGGAGAATAGGTCCCACGAGCAGTACTTC; CDR3: CASSEENRSHEQYF
V: TRBV6-5; length: 14; J: TRBJ2-1; size: .; D: .; DNA: TGTGCCAGCAGTTACGTCGCCTCAGGGAGTGAGCAGTTCTTC; CDR3: CASSYVASGSEQFF
V: TRBV11-2; length: 12; J: TRBJ2-7; size: .; D: TRBD2; DNA: TGTGCCAGCCGGGACTACGAATACGAGCAGTACTTC; CDR3: CASRDYEYEQYF
V: TRBV30; length: 14; J: TRBJ1-2; size: .; D: .; DNA: TGTGCCTGGAGTCAAAACAGCGACAACTATGGCTACACCTTC; CDR3: CAWSQNSDNYGYTF
V: TRBV7-9; length: 15; J: TRBJ2-7; size: .; D: TRBD2; DNA: TGTGCCAGCAGCCCCTCCGGGACTAGCGGGTCCGAGCAGTACTTC; CDR3: CASSPSGTSGSEQYF
V: TRBV14; length: 14; J: TRBJ2-1; size: .; D: .; DNA: TGTGCCAGCAGTACCCCGGGAGCACGTAATGAGCAGTTCTTC; CDR3: CASSTPGARNEQFF
V: TRBV7-3; length: 14; J: TRBJ1-1; size: .; D: .; DNA: TGTGCCAGCAGCTACTTCGGGGGAGACACTGAAGCTTTCTTT; CDR3: CASSYFGGDTEAFF
V: TRBV19; length: 13; J: TRBJ1-5; size: .; D: .; DNA: TGTGCCAGTAGTAACAGCTTAGATCAGCCCCAGCATTTT; CDR3: CASSNSLDQPQHF